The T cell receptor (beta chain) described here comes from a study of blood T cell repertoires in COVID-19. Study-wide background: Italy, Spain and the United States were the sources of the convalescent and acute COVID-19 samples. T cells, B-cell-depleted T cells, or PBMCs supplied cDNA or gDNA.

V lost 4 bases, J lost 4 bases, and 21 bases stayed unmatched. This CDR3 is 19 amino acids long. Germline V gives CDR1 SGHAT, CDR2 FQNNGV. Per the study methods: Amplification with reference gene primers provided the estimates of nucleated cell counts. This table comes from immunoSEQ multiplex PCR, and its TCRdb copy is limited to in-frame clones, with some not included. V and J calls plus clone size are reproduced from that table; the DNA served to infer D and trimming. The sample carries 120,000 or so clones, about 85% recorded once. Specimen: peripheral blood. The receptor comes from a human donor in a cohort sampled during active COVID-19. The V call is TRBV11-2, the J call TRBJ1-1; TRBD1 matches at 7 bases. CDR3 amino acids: CASSSHLRPPQGVSTEAFF. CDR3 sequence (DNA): TGTGCCAGCAGCTCCCACCTTCGCCCTCCTCAGGGGGTAAGCACTGAAGCTTTCTTT.